This T cell receptor beta chain was captured in a study of cytomegalovirus exposure and HLA in healthy donors. Libraries were prepared by immunoSEQ multiplex PCR; TCRdb keeps only in-frame clonotypes and omits some of them. The table includes 200,000 or so clones, around 84% detected once. This TCR came from a woman aged 30 to 39 in good health and CMV-seropositive. Sequencing used PBMCs.

Here the CDR3 reads CASSSPQRAGGDEQFF. CDR3 DNA sequence: TGTGCCAGCAGTTCCCCGCAGAGAGCGGGAGGTGATGAGCAGTTCTTC. The genes are TRBV28 and TRBJ2-1; the match to TRBD2 covers 9 bases. The junction had 12 bases not matched to a gene; V was cut back by 4 bases and J by 8 bases. Germline assignment: CDR1 MDHEN and CDR2 SYDVKM. The CDR3 is 16 residues long.